The source of this T cell receptor (beta chain) is a study of CD8 T cells in ankylosing spondylitis. This clonotype was recorded a few times. Its target is not known. The germline V gene has CDR1 SGHVS and CDR2 FQNEAQ. The CDR3 totals 15 residues. The trim removed 6 bases at V and 4 bases at J, leaving 7 bases unmatched. TCRdb recomputed calls from the 5' RACE reads with MiXCR, one row per CDR3 protein. In the table there are approximately 550,000 distinct CDR3 sequences, about 12% of which are singletons. Overall study findings and caveats: There were earlier reports of some motif variants in reactive arthritis synovial fluid and blood. Enrichment of disease-linked clones was reportedly significant in matched ankylosing spondylitis synovial fluid. Relatively rare in peripheral blood, disease-linked clones were also CD8+. Typical of ankylosing spondylitis blood, it appeared, was a TCR beta motif of fewer than 10 highly homologous variants.

Material: blood, either unsorted or a sorted T cell fraction (not recorded which). The TCR comes from a male donor with ankylosing spondylitis. This chain uses TRBV7-8 with TRBJ1-3; 9 bases are shared with TRBD1. CDR3 bases: TGTGCCAGCAGAAGCACAGGGGGCAGGGGAAACACCATATATTTT. This sequence encodes CASRSTGGRGNTIYF.